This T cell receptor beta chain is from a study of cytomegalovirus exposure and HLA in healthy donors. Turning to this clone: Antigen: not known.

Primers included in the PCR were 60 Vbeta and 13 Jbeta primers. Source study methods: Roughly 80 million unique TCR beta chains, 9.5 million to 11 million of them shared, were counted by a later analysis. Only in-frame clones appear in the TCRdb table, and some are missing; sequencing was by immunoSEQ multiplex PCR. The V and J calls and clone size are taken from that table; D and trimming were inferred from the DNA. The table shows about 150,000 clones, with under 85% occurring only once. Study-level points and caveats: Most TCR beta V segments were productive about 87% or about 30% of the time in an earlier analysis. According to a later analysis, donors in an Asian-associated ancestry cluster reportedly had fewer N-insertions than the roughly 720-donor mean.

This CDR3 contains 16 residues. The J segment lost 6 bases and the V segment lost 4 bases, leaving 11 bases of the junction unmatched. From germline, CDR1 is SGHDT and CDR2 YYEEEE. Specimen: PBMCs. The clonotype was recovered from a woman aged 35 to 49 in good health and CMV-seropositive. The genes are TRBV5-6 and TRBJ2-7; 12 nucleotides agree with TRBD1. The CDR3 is CASSPGTGGIAVEQYF. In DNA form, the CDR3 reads TGTGCCAGCAGCCCCGGGACAGGGGGCATAGCGGTCGAGCAGTACTTC.